This TCR beta chain was captured by sequencing in a study of CD8 T cells in ankylosing spondylitis. A single record per CDR3 protein comes from TCRdb applying MiXCR to the 5' RACE reads. Of 380,000 or so distinct CDR3 sequences listed, 20% to 25% are singletons. The sequence was obtained from a male donor with ankylosing spondylitis or in good health (not recorded which). Material for sequencing was blood, either unsorted or a sorted T cell fraction (not recorded which).

CDR3 loop: CASSHTPSGEQYF. CDR3 coding DNA: TGTGCCAGCAGCCACACACCGTCTGGGGAGCAGTACTTC. The rearrangement joins TRBV9 to TRBJ2-7; D remains unclear. V gave up 4 bases and J gave up 7 bases, with 15 bases separating them. CDR1 is SGDLS, CDR2 YYNGEE, per germline. The CDR3 is made up of 13 amino acids.